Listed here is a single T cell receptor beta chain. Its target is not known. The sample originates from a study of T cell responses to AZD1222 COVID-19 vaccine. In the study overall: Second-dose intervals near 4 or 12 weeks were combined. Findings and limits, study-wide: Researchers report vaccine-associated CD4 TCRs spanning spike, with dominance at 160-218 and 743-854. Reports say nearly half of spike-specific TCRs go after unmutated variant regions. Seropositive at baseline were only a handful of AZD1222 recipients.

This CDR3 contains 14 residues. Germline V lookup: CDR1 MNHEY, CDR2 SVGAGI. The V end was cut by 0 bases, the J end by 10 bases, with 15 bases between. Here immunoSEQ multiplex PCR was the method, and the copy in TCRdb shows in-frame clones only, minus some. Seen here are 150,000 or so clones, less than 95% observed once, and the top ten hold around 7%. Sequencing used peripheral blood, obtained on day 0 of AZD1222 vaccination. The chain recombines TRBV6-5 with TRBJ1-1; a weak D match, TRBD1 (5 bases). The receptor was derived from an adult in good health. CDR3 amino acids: CASSYSGGRVAAFF. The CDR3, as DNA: TGTGCCAGCAGTTACTCAGGCGGCAGGGTGGCAGCTTTCTTT.